The rows below give T cell receptor beta chains drawn from one sample of a study of T cells in Graves' hyperthyroidism and ophthalmopathy. TCRdb re-derived calls from the multiplex PCR reads in MiXCR, one entry per CDR3 protein. This table holds around 620,000 distinct CDR3 sequences, under 60% found once. Sequenced sample: peripheral blood or thyroid tissue (not recorded which). These receptors originate from an adult woman with Graves' disease, either hyperthyroidism or ophthalmopathy (not recorded which). Each CDR3 is given with its conserved first and last residue. Each record gives: clone size, J gene, V gene, D gene, CDR3 DNA, CDR3 protein. A D gene is named only where the DNA matches it firmly. The size of a clone is reported for some rows only, either as once, few or many, or as a class for expanded clones.

abundance: .; j_gene: TRBJ2-5; v_gene: TRBV20-1; d_gene: TRBD2; CDR3nt: TGCAGTGCCGTCAGCGGGAGAGGGACCCAGTACTTC; CDR3aa: CSAVSGRGTQYF
abundance: few; j_gene: TRBJ2-7; v_gene: TRBV27; d_gene: .; CDR3nt: TGTGCCAGCAGTTTATTCCTCGTGGGCACCGAGCAGTACTTC; CDR3aa: CASSLFLVGTEQYF
abundance: many; j_gene: TRBJ2-2; v_gene: TRBV7-2; d_gene: .; CDR3nt: TGTGCCAGCAGCCTATCTATGGACATGAACACCGGGGAGCTGTTTTTT; CDR3aa: CASSLSMDMNTGELFF
abundance: many; j_gene: TRBJ1-3; v_gene: TRBV29-1; d_gene: .; CDR3nt: TGCAGCGCCATGGCGGGGGGGGCTGGAAACACCATATATTTT; CDR3aa: CSAMAGGAGNTIYF
abundance: many; j_gene: TRBJ1-1; v_gene: TRBV10-3; d_gene: .; CDR3nt: TGTGCCATCAGTGAGGAGTGGGGGAACACTGAAGCTTTCTTT; CDR3aa: CAISEEWGNTEAFF
abundance: once; j_gene: TRBJ1-1; v_gene: TRBV20-1; d_gene: .; CDR3nt: TGCAGTGCCCTGGGCGTAGCGGGGGTGATCACTGAAGCTTTCTTT; CDR3aa: CSALGVAGVITEAFF
abundance: .; j_gene: TRBJ1-5; v_gene: TRBV10-3; d_gene: .; CDR3nt: TGTGCTGACAGGTCCTATAGCAATCAGCCCCAGCATTTT; CDR3aa: CADRSYSNQPQHF
abundance: many; j_gene: TRBJ2-7; v_gene: TRBV7-6; d_gene: .; CDR3nt: TGTGCCAGCAGCTTAGGACCCGATCAGGCTAACGAGCAGTACTTC; CDR3aa: CASSLGPDQANEQYF
abundance: once; j_gene: TRBJ1-6; v_gene: TRBV9; d_gene: TRBD1; CDR3nt: TGTGCCAGCGGGGGACAGAGAAATTCACCCCTCCACTTT; CDR3aa: CASGGQRNSPLHF
abundance: .; j_gene: TRBJ2-7; v_gene: TRBV7-9; d_gene: .; CDR3nt: TGTGCCAGCAGCTTAGTTGGGCGGACTCAATCCGAGCAGTACTTC; CDR3aa: CASSLVGRTQSEQYF
abundance: .; j_gene: TRBJ2-5; v_gene: TRBV12-3/TRBV12-4; d_gene: TRBD1; CDR3nt: TGTGCCAGCAGACTGACAGGGTATGGGGAGACCCAGTACTTC; CDR3aa: CASRLTGYGETQYF
abundance: many; j_gene: TRBJ2-7; v_gene: TRBV10-3; d_gene: .; CDR3nt: TGTGCCATCAGTGAGCCCCGGGGCAAGGGGAGCTTCGAGCAGTACTTC; CDR3aa: CAISEPRGKGSFEQYF
abundance: many; j_gene: TRBJ1-1; v_gene: TRBV4-1; d_gene: .; CDR3nt: TGCGCCAGCAGCCAGAGAGGGGGGACATGGAACACTGAAGCTTTCTTT; CDR3aa: CASSQRGGTWNTEAFF
abundance: .; j_gene: TRBJ1-3; v_gene: TRBV9; d_gene: TRBD1; CDR3nt: TGTGCCAGCAGCGCGGGACAGGGGAACACCGTATATTTT; CDR3aa: CASSAGQGNTVYF
abundance: many; j_gene: TRBJ1-6; v_gene: TRBV6-4; d_gene: .; CDR3nt: TGTGCCAGCAGTGAAATTCTTTATAATTCACCCCTCCACTTT; CDR3aa: CASSEILYNSPLHF
abundance: .; j_gene: TRBJ1-2; v_gene: TRBV5-5; d_gene: .; CDR3nt: TGTGCCAGCAGCTTGGACAGAGGGCTTGATGGCTACACCTTC; CDR3aa: CASSLDRGLDGYTF
abundance: many; j_gene: TRBJ1-2; v_gene: TRBV5-1; d_gene: TRBD1; CDR3nt: TGCGCCAGCAGCTTGCAAGTGGGGACAGCAGATGGCTACACCTTC; CDR3aa: CASSLQVGTADGYTF
abundance: few; j_gene: TRBJ2-2; v_gene: TRBV9; d_gene: TRBD2; CDR3nt: TGTGCCAGCAGCCAAGATGGGAGCGGGAGTGTACCTACGAACACCGGGGAGCTGTTTTTT; CDR3aa: CASSQDGSGSVPTNTGELFF
abundance: few; j_gene: TRBJ2-6; v_gene: TRBV24-1; d_gene: TRBD1; CDR3nt: TGTGCCACCAGTGAATCCACAGGGGGTGCGTTCTCTGGGGCCAACGTCCTGACTTTC; CDR3aa: CATSESTGGAFSGANVLTF
abundance: few; j_gene: TRBJ2-5; v_gene: TRBV7-6; d_gene: TRBD2; CDR3nt: TGTGCCAGCAGCTTATTTTCGGGAGGGCAAGAGACCCAGTACTTC; CDR3aa: CASSLFSGGQETQYF
abundance: many; j_gene: TRBJ2-5; v_gene: TRBV5-1; d_gene: TRBD2; CDR3nt: TGCGCCAGCAGCTTGGTGGCTAGCGGCATCCAAGAGACCCAGTACTTC; CDR3aa: CASSLVASGIQETQYF
abundance: many; j_gene: TRBJ2-2; v_gene: TRBV5-1; d_gene: .; CDR3nt: TGCGCCAGCAGTAGGGCAGAACCGAACACCGGGGAGCTGTTTTTT; CDR3aa: CASSRAEPNTGELFF
abundance: .; j_gene: TRBJ1-6; v_gene: TRBV7-9; d_gene: .; CDR3nt: TGTGCCAGCAGTATGGACGGGTCACCCCTCCACTTT; CDR3aa: CASSMDGSPLHF
abundance: .; j_gene: TRBJ1-2; v_gene: TRBV6-6; d_gene: TRBD1; CDR3nt: TGTGCCAGCAGTTACTCGAGGAGGGGGCGAAACTATGGCTACACCTTC; CDR3aa: CASSYSRRGRNYGYTF
abundance: many; j_gene: TRBJ2-7; v_gene: TRBV5-6; d_gene: .; CDR3nt: TGTGCCAGCAGCTCGGGTCTTACTACCTACGAGCAGTACTTC; CDR3aa: CASSSGLTTYEQYF
abundance: .; j_gene: TRBJ2-1; v_gene: TRBV15; d_gene: TRBD2; CDR3nt: TGTGCCACCGGCAGAGAGTGGGCGCGGGAGAATGAGCAGTTCTTC; CDR3aa: CATGREWARENEQFF
abundance: .; j_gene: TRBJ1-6; v_gene: TRBV7-2; d_gene: .; CDR3nt: TGTGCCAGGGCCCAATATGAGAATTCACCCCTCCACTTT; CDR3aa: CARAQYENSPLHF
abundance: .; j_gene: TRBJ1-1; v_gene: TRBV24-1; d_gene: TRBD1; CDR3nt: TGTGCCACCAGCGGACAGGAGAACACTGAAGCTTTCTTT; CDR3aa: CATSGQENTEAFF
abundance: many; j_gene: TRBJ2-2; v_gene: TRBV24-1; d_gene: TRBD1; CDR3nt: TGTGCCACCAGTGACCCGGACAGGGTGAACACCGGGGAGCTGTTTTTT; CDR3aa: CATSDPDRVNTGELFF
abundance: many; j_gene: TRBJ1-1; v_gene: TRBV5-1; d_gene: .; CDR3nt: TGCGCCAGCAGCTCTCAGGGATTTAACACTGAAGCTTTCTTT; CDR3aa: CASSSQGFNTEAFF
abundance: many; j_gene: TRBJ1-1; v_gene: TRBV2; d_gene: .; CDR3nt: TGTGCCAGCAGCCGGGACGGGAACACTGAAGCTTTCTTT; CDR3aa: CASSRDGNTEAFF
abundance: few; j_gene: TRBJ1-3; v_gene: TRBV10-3; d_gene: .; CDR3nt: TGTGCCATCGGGGGGCTAGCGGGAAACACCATATATTTT; CDR3aa: CAIGGLAGNTIYF
abundance: .; j_gene: TRBJ2-7; v_gene: TRBV7-2; d_gene: .; CDR3nt: TGTGCCAGCAGCACAGAGGGAGTAAGGTACGAGCAGTACTTC; CDR3aa: CASSTEGVRYEQYF
abundance: many; j_gene: TRBJ1-4; v_gene: TRBV2; d_gene: .; CDR3nt: TGTGCCAGCAGTTACTCCGACAATGAAAAACTGTTTTTT; CDR3aa: CASSYSDNEKLFF
abundance: few; j_gene: TRBJ2-2; v_gene: TRBV12-3/TRBV12-4; d_gene: .; CDR3nt: TGTGCCAGCAGTGAAGGAATGGATGAGGGGTTCTCCGGGGAGCTGTTTTTT; CDR3aa: CASSEGMDEGFSGELFF
abundance: .; j_gene: TRBJ1-5; v_gene: TRBV7-2; d_gene: TRBD1; CDR3nt: TGTGCCAGCAGCCCCCAGGGGGGCGGGAGGGATCAGCCCCAGCATTTT; CDR3aa: CASSPQGGGRDQPQHF
abundance: many; j_gene: TRBJ1-5; v_gene: TRBV7-8; d_gene: .; CDR3nt: TGTGCCAGCAGCTTAGCCAGGGTTATGGCTCAGCCCCAGCATTTT; CDR3aa: CASSLARVMAQPQHF
abundance: .; j_gene: TRBJ2-5; v_gene: TRBV7-9; d_gene: .; CDR3nt: TGTGCCAGCAGCCGAACAGGGATACGAGAGACCCAGTACTTC; CDR3aa: CASSRTGIRETQYF
abundance: many; j_gene: TRBJ2-2; v_gene: TRBV6-5; d_gene: TRBD2; CDR3nt: TGTGCCAGCAGTTACTCGAGACTAGCGGGAACCGGGGAGCTGTTTTTT; CDR3aa: CASSYSRLAGTGELFF
abundance: .; j_gene: TRBJ1-4; v_gene: TRBV7-2; d_gene: .; CDR3nt: TGTGCCAGCAGCGGGAGCGGGCTGGAAGAAAAACTGTTTTTT; CDR3aa: CASSGSGLEEKLFF
abundance: many; j_gene: TRBJ2-2; v_gene: TRBV7-3; d_gene: .; CDR3nt: TGTGCCAGCAGCTCAGACACGTACACCGGGGAGCTGTTTTTT; CDR3aa: CASSSDTYTGELFF
abundance: few; j_gene: TRBJ2-7; v_gene: TRBV5-1; d_gene: .; CDR3nt: TGCGCCAGCAGCGGGTACTCCTACGAGCAGTACTTC; CDR3aa: CASSGYSYEQYF
abundance: many; j_gene: TRBJ2-5; v_gene: TRBV10-3; d_gene: .; CDR3nt: TGTGCCATCAGTGAGTCGGGCGGTATCCAAGAGACCCAGTACTTC; CDR3aa: CAISESGGIQETQYF
abundance: .; j_gene: TRBJ1-5; v_gene: TRBV7-6; d_gene: .; CDR3nt: TGTGCCAGCAGCTTAGAGGGCAGGGGAACGGCCGGGGAGCTGTTT; CDR3aa: CASSLEGRGTAGELF
abundance: many; j_gene: TRBJ2-7; v_gene: TRBV20-1; d_gene: .; CDR3nt: TGCAGTGCTAGGCCCGGGCCCCCCTACGAGCAGTACTTC; CDR3aa: CSARPGPPYEQYF
abundance: .; j_gene: TRBJ1-5; v_gene: TRBV28; d_gene: .; CDR3nt: TGTGCCAGCAGTTTTTGGCAGGGACATCAGCCCCAGCATTTT; CDR3aa: CASSFWQGHQPQHF
abundance: many; j_gene: TRBJ2-7; v_gene: TRBV28; d_gene: .; CDR3nt: TGTGCCAGCAGTCCCGCCTTCTACGAGCAGTACTTC; CDR3aa: CASSPAFYEQYF
abundance: many; j_gene: TRBJ1-2; v_gene: TRBV10-3; d_gene: TRBD1; CDR3nt: TGTGCCATCAGTGAGTCGGGGACAGGGGGCAACTATGGCTACACCTTC; CDR3aa: CAISESGTGGNYGYTF
abundance: .; j_gene: TRBJ1-5; v_gene: TRBV7-9; d_gene: .; CDR3nt: TGTGCCGGCAGCTTGGACGATAGCAATCAGCCCCAGCATTTT; CDR3aa: CAGSLDDSNQPQHF
abundance: .; j_gene: TRBJ2-5; v_gene: TRBV5-1; d_gene: TRBD1; CDR3nt: TGCGCCAGCAGCTTGGTAGTAGTGGACAGGGCCCCCTCACGACAAGAGACCCAGTACTTC; CDR3aa: CASSLVVVDRAPSRQETQYF
abundance: .; j_gene: TRBJ2-5; v_gene: TRBV25-1; d_gene: TRBD1; CDR3nt: TGTGCCAGCGTTTACGGGACAGGGGGTCAAGAGACCCAGTACTTC; CDR3aa: CASVYGTGGQETQYF
abundance: many; j_gene: TRBJ2-1; v_gene: TRBV19; d_gene: .; CDR3nt: TGTGCCAGTAGTATAGCCCAGAACAATGAGCAGTTCTTC; CDR3aa: CASSIAQNNEQFF
abundance: few; j_gene: TRBJ1-6; v_gene: TRBV10-2; d_gene: .; CDR3nt: TGCGCCAGCAGCTCGACAGGTCCCCGTACACCCCTCCACTTT; CDR3aa: CASSSTGPRTPLHF
abundance: .; j_gene: TRBJ2-7; v_gene: TRBV5-1; d_gene: .; CDR3nt: TGCGCCAGCAGCTTGGAGGCGGGACGGCTCTCCTACGAGCAGTACTTC; CDR3aa: CASSLEAGRLSYEQYF
abundance: .; j_gene: TRBJ1-4; v_gene: TRBV15; d_gene: .; CDR3nt: TGTGCCACCAGCAGAGGGGGGATAGGTGAAAAACTGTTTTTT; CDR3aa: CATSRGGIGEKLFF
abundance: .; j_gene: TRBJ2-7; v_gene: TRBV10-3; d_gene: .; CDR3nt: TGTGCCACGAGGGGAGACGGGTCCTACGAGCAGTACTTC; CDR3aa: CATRGDGSYEQYF
abundance: .; j_gene: TRBJ1-5; v_gene: TRBV15; d_gene: .; CDR3nt: TGTGCCACCAGCAGCACCTGGGAGACCCAGCATTTT; CDR3aa: CATSSTWETQHF
abundance: .; j_gene: TRBJ1-2; v_gene: TRBV7-2; d_gene: TRBD1; CDR3nt: TGTGCCAGCAGACAGGGGGAACTAAGGGCCTATGGCTACACCTTC; CDR3aa: CASRQGELRAYGYTF
abundance: .; j_gene: TRBJ1-5; v_gene: TRBV20-1; d_gene: TRBD1; CDR3nt: TGCAGTGCTAGGGGGACAGTTGGTAATCAGCCCCAGCATTTT; CDR3aa: CSARGTVGNQPQHF